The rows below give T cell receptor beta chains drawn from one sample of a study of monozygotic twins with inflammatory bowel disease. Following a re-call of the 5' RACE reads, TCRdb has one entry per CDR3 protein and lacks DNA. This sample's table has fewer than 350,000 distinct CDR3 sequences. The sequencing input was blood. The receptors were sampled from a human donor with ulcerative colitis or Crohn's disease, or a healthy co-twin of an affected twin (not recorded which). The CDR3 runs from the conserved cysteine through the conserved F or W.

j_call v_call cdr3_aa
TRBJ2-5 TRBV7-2 CASSYTRVPPKTQYF
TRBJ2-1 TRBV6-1 CASSDGQGSGNEQFF
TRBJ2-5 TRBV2 CASTGQRQETQYF
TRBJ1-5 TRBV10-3 CAISAKGTDSNQPQHF
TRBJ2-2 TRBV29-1 CSVDTLNTGELFF
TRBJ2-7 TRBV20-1 CSARTGTGSEQYF
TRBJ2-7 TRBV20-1 CSANQLGLYEQYF
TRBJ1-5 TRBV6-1 CASSEERRAYNQPQHF
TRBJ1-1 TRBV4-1 CASRPATGLRPAFF
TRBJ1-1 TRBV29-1 CSVEGAGTEAFF
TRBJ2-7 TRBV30 CAWIRQGAVGEQYF
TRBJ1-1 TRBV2 CASNWQGNTEAFF
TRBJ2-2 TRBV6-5 CASSYQGQIGVGELFF